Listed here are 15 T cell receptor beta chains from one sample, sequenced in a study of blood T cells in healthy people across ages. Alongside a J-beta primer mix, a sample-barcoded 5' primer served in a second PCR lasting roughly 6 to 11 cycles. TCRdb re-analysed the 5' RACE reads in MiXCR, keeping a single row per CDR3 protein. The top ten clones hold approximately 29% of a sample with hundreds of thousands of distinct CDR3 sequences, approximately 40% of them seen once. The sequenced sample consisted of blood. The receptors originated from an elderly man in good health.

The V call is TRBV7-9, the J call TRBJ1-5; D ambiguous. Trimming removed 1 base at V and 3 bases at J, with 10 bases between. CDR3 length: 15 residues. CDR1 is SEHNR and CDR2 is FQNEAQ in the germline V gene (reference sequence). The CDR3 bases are TGTGCCAGCAGCTTAGGAGGTGGCCACAATCAGCCCCAGCATTTT. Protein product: CASSLGGGHNQPQHF.

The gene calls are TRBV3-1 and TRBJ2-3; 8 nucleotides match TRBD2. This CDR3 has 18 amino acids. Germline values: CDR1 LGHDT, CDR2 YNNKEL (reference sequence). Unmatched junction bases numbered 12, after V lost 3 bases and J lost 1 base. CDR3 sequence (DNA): TGTGCCAGCAGCCATACGGGGGGGTCCATGGGGGGCACAGATACGCAGTATTTT. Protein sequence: CASSHTGGSMGGTDTQYF.

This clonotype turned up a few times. The chain's CDR3 is CASSSTGLEAFF. In DNA, the CDR3 is TGTGCCAGCTCCTCGACAGGACTTGAAGCTTTCTTT. V gene TRBV6-2 or TRBV6-3 combines with J gene TRBJ1-1, with D possibly TRBD1 on 6 matching bases. The CDR3 length is 12 residues. CDR1 and CDR2 (germline): MNHEY, SVGEGT. V lost 8 bases and J lost 7, with 14 bases in between.

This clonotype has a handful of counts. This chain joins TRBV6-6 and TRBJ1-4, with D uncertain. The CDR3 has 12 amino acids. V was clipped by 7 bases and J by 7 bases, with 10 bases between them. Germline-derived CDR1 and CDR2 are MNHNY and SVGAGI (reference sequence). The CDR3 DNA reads TGTGCCAGCAATATGTGGAGTGAAAAACTGTTTTTT. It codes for CASNMWSEKLFF.

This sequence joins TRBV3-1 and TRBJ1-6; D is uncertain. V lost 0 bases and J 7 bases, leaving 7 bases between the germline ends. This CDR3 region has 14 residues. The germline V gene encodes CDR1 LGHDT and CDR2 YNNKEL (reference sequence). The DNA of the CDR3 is TGTGCCAGCAGCCAAGATAATTCCAATTCACCCCTCCACTTT. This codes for CASSQDNSNSPLHF.

CDR3 amino acids: CASSHLGTGSYEQYF. The CDR3 nucleotides are TGCGCCAGCAGCCATCTGGGGACAGGGAGCTACGAGCAGTACTTC. This chain joins TRBV4-1 and TRBJ2-7; 9 bases map to TRBD1. The ends lost 3 bases at V and 3 bases at J; junction bases unmatched: 6. Per germline, CDR1 MGHRA and CDR2 YSYEKL. The CDR3 is made up of 15 amino acids.

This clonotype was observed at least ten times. In DNA, the CDR3 is TGCAGCGCTGGGACAGGTACCGAGCAGTACTTC. Its translation: CSAGTGTEQYF. This chain connects TRBV29-1 to TRBJ2-7, with 8 bases identical to TRBD1. Trimming at V came to 7 bases and at J to 6 bases, leaving 5 bases not matched to a gene. CDR1 SQVTM and CDR2 ANQGSEA come from the germline V gene. The CDR3 extends over 11 amino acids.

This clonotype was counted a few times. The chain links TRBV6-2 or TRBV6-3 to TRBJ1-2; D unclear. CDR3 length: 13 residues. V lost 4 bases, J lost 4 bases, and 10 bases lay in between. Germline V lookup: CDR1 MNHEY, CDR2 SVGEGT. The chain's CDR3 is CASSLVQTYGYTF. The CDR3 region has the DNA TGTGCCAGCAGTTTAGTACAAACCTATGGCTACACCTTC.

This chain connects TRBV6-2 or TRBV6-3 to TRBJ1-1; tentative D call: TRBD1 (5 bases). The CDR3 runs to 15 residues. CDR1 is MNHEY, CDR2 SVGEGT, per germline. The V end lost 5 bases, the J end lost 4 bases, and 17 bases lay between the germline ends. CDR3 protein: CASSLSPTGGTEAFF. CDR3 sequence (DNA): TGTGCCAGCAGTCTTAGCCCCACAGGCGGCACTGAAGCTTTCTTT.

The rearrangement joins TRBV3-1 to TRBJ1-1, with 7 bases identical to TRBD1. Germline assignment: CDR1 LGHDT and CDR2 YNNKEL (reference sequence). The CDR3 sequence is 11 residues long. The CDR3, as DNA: TGTACACAGGGGTTGAACACTGAAGCTTTCTTT. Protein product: CTQGLNTEAFF.

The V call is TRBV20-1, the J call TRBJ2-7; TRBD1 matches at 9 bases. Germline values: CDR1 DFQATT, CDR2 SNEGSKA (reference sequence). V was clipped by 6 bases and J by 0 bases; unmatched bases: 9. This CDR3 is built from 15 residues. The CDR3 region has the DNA TGCAGTGCAGGTACCGGGACAGGGACCTCCTACGAGCAGTACTTC. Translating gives CSAGTGTGTSYEQYF.

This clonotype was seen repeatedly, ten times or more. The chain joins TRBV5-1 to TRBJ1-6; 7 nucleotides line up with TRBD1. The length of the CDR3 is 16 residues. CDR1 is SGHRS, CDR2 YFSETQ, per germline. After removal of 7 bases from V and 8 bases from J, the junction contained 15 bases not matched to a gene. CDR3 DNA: TGCGCCAGCCGAGTCAGTCCGGGACAGCAGTATTCACCCCTCCACTTT. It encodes CASRVSPGQQYSPLHF.

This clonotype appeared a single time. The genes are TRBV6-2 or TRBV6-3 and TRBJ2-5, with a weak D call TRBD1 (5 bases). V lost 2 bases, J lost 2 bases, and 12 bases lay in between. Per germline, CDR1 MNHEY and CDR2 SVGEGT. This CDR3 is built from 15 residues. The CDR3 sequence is CASSYARQGQETQYF. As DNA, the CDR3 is TGTGCCAGCAGTTACGCGAGGCAGGGACAAGAGACCCAGTACTTC.

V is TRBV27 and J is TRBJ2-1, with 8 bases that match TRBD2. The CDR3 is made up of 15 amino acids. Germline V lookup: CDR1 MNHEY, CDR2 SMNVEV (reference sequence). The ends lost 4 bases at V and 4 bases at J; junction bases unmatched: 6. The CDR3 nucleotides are TGTGCCAGCAGTTGGGCACTAGCGGTTTACAATGAGCAGTTCTTC. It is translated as CASSWALAVYNEQFF.

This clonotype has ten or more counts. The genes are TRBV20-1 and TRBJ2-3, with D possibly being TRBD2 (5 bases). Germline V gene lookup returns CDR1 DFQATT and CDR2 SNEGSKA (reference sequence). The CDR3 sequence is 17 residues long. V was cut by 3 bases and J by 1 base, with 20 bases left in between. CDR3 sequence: CSASSPEDSAGTDTQYF. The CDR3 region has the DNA TGCAGTGCTAGTAGCCCCGAGGACTCAGCCGGCACAGATACGCAGTATTTT.